This TCR beta chain derives from a study of blood T cells in healthy people across ages. The wider study: T cells yielded about one barcoded beta molecule per two cells through template switching. Whole-study results and caveats: TCR beta diversity correlated strongly with naive T cell percentage.

With a J-beta primer mix and a sample-barcoded 5' primer, a second PCR ran about 7 to 12 cycles. Every cDNA molecule bore a tag from a template-switch adaptor containing 12 random nucleotides. TCRdb reprocessed the 5' RACE reads via MiXCR and lists one record per CDR3 protein. The sample yields roughly 1,500,000 distinct CDR3 sequences, around 36% seen once. In this sample, this clonotype turned up once. Its cognate antigen is unknown. One end of the junction does not line up with germline, which may come from a read error. The CDR3 runs 13 residues. Germline V lookup: CDR1 SQVTM, CDR2 ANQGSEA. Roughly 10 milliliters of peripheral blood were drawn from each donor into EDTA-treated tubes.

This chain uses TRBV29-1 with TRBJ2-5; tentatively, D is TRBD1 or TRBD2 (6 bases each). Near its end, the DNA agrees better with TRBJ2-7, so the J call may be wrong. This TCR was recovered from a woman in her 30s in good health. Input material: blood. The CDR3 spells CNVRGTDPYEQYF. In DNA form, the CDR3 reads TGCAACGTTAGGGGGACTGACCCCTACGAGCAGTACTTC.